The sequence of this T cell receptor beta chain was determined in a study of blood T cell repertoires in COVID-19. Study information: T cells, B-cell-depleted T cells, or PBMCs provided the cDNA or gDNA that served as material.

Original processing methods: Researchers report that nucleated cell counts were estimated from reference gene primer amplification. Only in-frame clones appear in the TCRdb table, and some are missing; sequencing was by immunoSEQ multiplex PCR. V, J and clone size are those of that table, while D and trimming were read from the DNA. This table holds roughly 68,000 clones, approximately 90% found once. The V segment lost 4 bases and the J segment 3 bases; nucleotides outside the gene matches: 25. The CDR3 is made up of 22 amino acids. Germline assignment: CDR1 KGHDR and CDR2 SFDVKD. This clone has just a few counts.

This receptor was obtained from a woman aged 65 to 85 with acute or convalescent COVID-19. This chain links TRBV24-1 with TRBJ2-2, with TRBD1 matching 7 bases. The sequenced sample was peripheral blood. CDR3 sequence: CATSDFIGKGPDRALDTGELFF. CDR3 DNA sequence: TGTGCCACCAGTGACTTTATTGGGAAGGGCCCAGACAGGGCGCTTGACACCGGGGAGCTGTTTTTT.